One sample yielded the 20 T cell receptor beta chains listed below, sequenced in a study of T-cell memory formation after mild COVID-19. From the 5' RACE reads, TCRdb called clonotypes with MiXCR, one entry per CDR3 protein. The sample shows nearly 250,000 distinct CDR3 sequences, 15% of them seen only once. Specimen: PBMCs or a T cell subset sorted from them (not recorded which). These receptors came from an adult woman who had mild COVID-19 (a few samples of this study predate the infection). Cell type and time point are not known.

This chain joins TRBV18 and TRBJ1-1; D not certain. Trimming took 3 bases from V and 1 from J, leaving 9 bases between them. This CDR3 contains 14 residues. Germline V CDR1 and CDR2: KGHSH, LQKENI. DNA for the CDR3: TGTGCCAGCTCACCGCAGGAGGGGAACACTGAAGCTTTCTTT. It yields the protein CASSPQEGNTEAFF.

This clonotype was observed many times. The gene calls are TRBV5-1 and TRBJ1-5; 7 positions agree with TRBD1. Germline V CDR1 and CDR2: SGHRS, YFSETQ. This CDR3 spans 13 amino acids. The ends lost 3 bases at V and 6 bases at J; junction bases unmatched: 3. The CDR3 DNA follows: TGCGCCAGCAGCTCACAGGGGAGTCAGCCCCAGCATTTT. It codes for CASSSQGSQPQHF.

In its sample, this clonotype was seen a few times. The chain uses TRBV29-1 and TRBJ1-1; TRBD1 matches at 10 bases. Unmatched junction bases numbered 2, after V lost 5 bases and J lost 2 bases. Germline V lookup: CDR1 SQVTM, CDR2 ANQGSEA. The CDR3 has 13 residues. CDR3 DNA: TGCAGCGTTAGGGACAGGGGTAACACTGAAGCTTTCTTT. Translation: CSVRDRGNTEAFF.

This clonotype was counted once. J is TRBJ1-2 and V is TRBV12-5; D perhaps matches TRBD1 (5 bases). This CDR3 has 13 amino acids. The ends were cut back, 7 bases at V and 4 bases at J, with 13 bases in the middle. Germline CDR1 reads LGHNT; CDR2 reads FRNRAP. This CDR3 reads CASALTGTYGYTF. CDR3 sequence (DNA): TGTGCTAGTGCCTTAACAGGAACCTATGGCTACACCTTC.

The chain is built from TRBV15 and TRBJ2-1, with a possible D match to TRBD2 (6 bases). With 1 base removed from V and 6 bases from J, the gap between germline ends came to 10 bases. The CDR3 totals 14 residues. From germline, CDR1 is LNHNV and CDR2 YYDKDF (reference sequence). This CDR3 reads CATSRGGDSNEQFF. CDR3 sequence (DNA): TGTGCCACCAGCAGAGGGGGGGACTCCAATGAGCAGTTCTTC.

This chain uses TRBV2 with TRBJ1-5; 8 nucleotides align to TRBD1. The CDR3 contains 14 residues. V dropped 6 bases and J dropped 4; count of bases not matched to a gene: 5. Germline V gene lookup returns CDR1 SNHLY and CDR2 FYNNEI. In DNA, the CDR3 is TGTGCCAGCAGCAAGGACAGGGCGAATCAGCCCCAGCATTTT. Translation gives CASSKDRANQPQHF. Combining the CDR3 with reference TRBV2 and TRBJ1-5 gives the whole variable domain EPEVTQTPSHQVTQMGQEVILRCVPISNHLYFYWYRQILGQKVEFLVSFYNNEISEKSEIFDDQFSVERPDGSNFTLKIRSTKLEDSAMYFCASSKDRANQPQHFGDGTRLSIL.

The table lists this clonotype with a few counts. The chain is built from TRBV6-1 and TRBJ1-5; D may be TRBD1 (6 bases). The CDR3 covers 15 residues. Germline CDR1 is MNHNS and CDR2 is SASEGT. The germline V and J ends were trimmed by 6 bases and 5 bases, with 17 bases remaining between them. The CDR3 sequence is CASRPTGYGDQPQHF. In DNA form, the CDR3 reads TGTGCCAGCAGACCTACAGGGTACGGGGATCAGCCCCAGCATTTT.

The genes are TRBV25-1 and TRBJ1-6; D is ambiguous. Trimming cost V 1 base and J 6 bases, with 10 bases left between them. CDR1 and CDR2 (germline): MGHDK, SYGVNS. CDR3 size: 15 residues. The CDR3 loop reads CASSESRRPNSPLHF. The CDR3 region has the DNA TGTGCCAGCAGTGAATCCCGCCGGCCTAATTCACCCCTCCACTTT.

This clonotype has a handful of counts. The V and J genes are TRBV7-9 and TRBJ2-1; D unclear. V was trimmed by 8 bases and J by 7 bases, leaving 12 bases between them. Germline V gives CDR1 SEHNR, CDR2 FQNEAQ (reference sequence). The CDR3 is 12 amino acids. CDR3 amino acids: CASESPGNEQFF. The DNA for the CDR3 is TGTGCCAGCGAGTCCCCCGGGAATGAGCAGTTCTTC.

This chain joins TRBV12-3 or TRBV12-4 and TRBJ1-1; 7 positions agree with TRBD1. V shed 4 bases and J 9 bases; nucleotides not matched to a gene: 8. This CDR3 is built from 13 residues. CDR3 coding DNA: TGTGCCAGCAGTTACCGGGACAGTTCCAAAGCTTTCTTT. Translated, it gives CASSYRDSSKAFF.

V is TRBV20-1 and J is TRBJ1-1; TRBD1 agrees at 7 bases. Germline CDR1 and CDR2: DFQATT and SNEGSKA (reference sequence). The CDR3 consists of 14 residues. With 2 bases clipped from V and 5 bases from J, the junction kept 8 bases outside the gene matches. The CDR3 sequence: CSARQTGMGTEAFF. As DNA, the CDR3 is TGCAGTGCTAGACAGACAGGGATGGGAACTGAAGCTTTCTTT.

The chain combines TRBV7-2 with TRBJ2-2, with D tentatively TRBD1 or TRBD2 (7 bases each). The CDR3 totals 14 residues. V lost 7 bases, J lost 5 bases, and 14 bases lay in between. The germline gives CDR1 SGHTA, CDR2 FQGNSA. CDR3 bases: TGTGCCAGCACTCAGGGGGGAGGGACCGGGGAGCTGTTTTTT. It encodes CASTQGGGTGELFF. The entire variable domain, with the rest obtained from reference TRBV7-2 and TRBJ2-2, is as follows: GAGVSQSPSNKVTEKGKDVELRCDPISGHTALYWYRQSLGQGLEFLIYFQGNSAPDKSGLPSDRFSAERTGGSVSTLTIQRTQQEDSAVYLCASTQGGGTGELFFGEGSRLTVL.

This clonotype was seen only a few times. The genes are TRBV20-1 and TRBJ2-7, with a possible D match to TRBD1 (6 bases). CDR1 and CDR2 from the germline V gene are DFQATT and SNEGSKA (reference sequence). This CDR3 is 11 amino acids long. The ends were cut back, 7 bases at V and 0 bases at J, with 7 bases in the middle. In nucleotides, the CDR3 is TGCAGTGTACAGGGCTCCTACGAGCAGTACTTC. This encodes CSVQGSYEQYF.

There are many counts of this clonotype. The gene calls are TRBV19 and TRBJ2-6; 10 bases are shared with TRBD1. The junction had 8 bases not matched to a gene; V was cut back by 1 base and J by 2 bases. The CDR3 contains 19 residues. Germline loops: CDR1 LNHDA, CDR2 SQIVND (reference sequence). CDR3 bases: TGTGCCAGTAGTATAGCAAAGGGGACAGGGGACGCTGGGGCCAACGTCCTGACTTTC. Its translation: CASSIAKGTGDAGANVLTF.

The rearrangement joins TRBV12-3 or TRBV12-4 to TRBJ1-1; perhaps TRBD1 as D (6 bases). The ends were cut back, 3 bases at V and 11 bases at J, with 19 bases in the middle. The CDR3 is made up of 14 amino acids. This CDR3 is CASSFGGFSSPAFF. The CDR3 region has the DNA TGTGCCAGCAGTTTCGGGGGCTTCTCAAGTCCGGCTTTCTTT.

The V call is TRBV5-6, the J call TRBJ2-7; 13 bases map to TRBD2. J gave up 5 bases and V 3 bases, and 8 bases lay outside the gene matches. CDR3 length equals 16 residues. Germline assignment: CDR1 SGHDT and CDR2 YYEEEE. The CDR3 DNA follows: TGTGCCAGCAGCTCCGGGACTAGCGGGACCCGCGACGAGCAGTACTTC. Protein product: CASSSGTSGTRDEQYF. Looking up the rest from reference TRBV5-6 and TRBJ2-7 gives the full variable domain: DAGVTQSPTHLIKTRGQQVTLRCSPKSGHDTVSWYQQALGQGPQFIFQYYEEEERQRGNFPDRFSGHQFPNYSSELNVNALLLGDSALYLCASSSGTSGTRDEQYFGPGTRLTVT.

Concerning this clonotype itself: Compared with germline, one end of the junction differs, possibly owing to a read error. The chain recombines TRBV5-1 with TRBJ2-5; tentatively, D is TRBD1 or TRBD2 (5 bases each). This CDR3 has 14 residues. Looked up from germline, CDR1 is SGHRS and CDR2 is YFSETQ. CDR3 sequence reads: CASSLQQGPESQYF. In DNA form, the CDR3 reads TGCGCCAGCAGCTTGCAGCAGGGACCAGAGTCCCAGTACTTC.

This clonotype was counted many times. The gene calls are TRBV7-8 and TRBJ2-1; D is unclear. The CDR3 is 15 residues long. The germline V gene has CDR1 SGHVS and CDR2 FQNEAQ. V lost 5 bases to trimming and J lost 0 bases, with 11 bases between them. This CDR3 is CASSRSVSSYNEQFF. CDR3 sequence (DNA): TGTGCCAGCAGCCGGTCGGTAAGCTCCTACAATGAGCAGTTCTTC.

Many counts were recorded for this clonotype. V usage is TRBV27 and J usage is TRBJ1-2, with D unresolved. The CDR3 contains 15 residues. The ends were cut back, 4 bases at V and 6 bases at J, with 18 bases in the middle. Germline CDR1 MNHEY, CDR2 SMNVEV (reference sequence). CDR3 sequence reads: CASSSLLRPVHGYTF. The DNA for the CDR3 is TGTGCCAGCAGTTCACTTCTTCGGCCAGTTCATGGCTACACCTTC.

The table lists this clonotype with many counts. V usage is TRBV29-1 and J usage is TRBJ2-5, with no clear D. This CDR3 region has 15 residues. Germline V gene lookup returns CDR1 SQVTM and CDR2 ANQGSEA. The germline V and J ends were trimmed by 4 bases and 5 bases, with 20 bases remaining between them. CDR3 in DNA: TGCAGCGTTGTCCCCTCTCCCTATAATGGGGAGACCCAGTACTTC. It codes for CSVVPSPYNGETQYF.